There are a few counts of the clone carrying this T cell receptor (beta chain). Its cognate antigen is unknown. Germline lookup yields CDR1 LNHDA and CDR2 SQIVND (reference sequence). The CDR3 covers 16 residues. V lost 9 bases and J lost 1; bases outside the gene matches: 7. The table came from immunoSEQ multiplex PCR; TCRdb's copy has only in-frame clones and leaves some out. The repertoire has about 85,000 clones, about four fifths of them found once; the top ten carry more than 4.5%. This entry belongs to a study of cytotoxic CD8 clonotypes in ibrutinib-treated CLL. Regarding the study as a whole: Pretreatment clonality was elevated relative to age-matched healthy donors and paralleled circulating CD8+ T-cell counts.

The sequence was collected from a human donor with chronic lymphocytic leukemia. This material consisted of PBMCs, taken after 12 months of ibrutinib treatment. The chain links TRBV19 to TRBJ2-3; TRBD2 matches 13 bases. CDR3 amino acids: CASATSGGWGTDTQYF. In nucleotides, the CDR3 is TGTGCCAGCGCGACTAGCGGGGGGTGGGGCACAGATACGCAGTATTTT.